This T cell receptor beta chain was recorded in a study of cytotoxic CD8 clonotypes in ibrutinib-treated CLL. Study context: Partial response was seen in roughly 25 patients and complete response in 2; after median roughly six years, approximately 14 stayed remitted, roughly twelve progressed.

The trim removed 2 bases at V and 7 bases at J, leaving 7 bases unmatched. The germline CDR1 and CDR2 sequences are SGHVS and FNYEAQ. The CDR3 runs 15 residues. Study-wide results and limits: Rising at ibrutinib response, clonality subsequently fell back toward baseline at progression. Treatment saw public clonotypes, which were uncommon, either contract or stay stable.

Some clones are missing from TCRdb's copy, which holds only in-frame ones; the method was immunoSEQ multiplex PCR. The sample shows some 200,000 clones, over 65% of them seen only once. As to this clone: Antigen unknown.

The TCR comes from a human donor with chronic lymphocytic leukemia. The chain combines TRBV7-6 with TRBJ2-4; TRBD2 matches 8 bases. The source material was PBMCs, sampled after 12 months of ibrutinib treatment. This CDR3 is CASSLTLGGDNIQYF. DNA of the CDR3: TGTGCCAGCAGCTTAACTCTCGGGGGGGATAACATTCAGTACTTC.